This entry lists 17 T cell receptor beta chains sequenced from one sample in a study of shared clonotypes between healthy human individuals. Terminally differentiated effector memory CD45RA+ cells were excluded from the naive CD8 cells, which were CD45RO-negative and positively selected for CCR7. Data came from immunoSEQ multiplex PCR; TCRdb stores just in-frame clones and leaves some out. Counted here are 550,000 to 600,000 clones, about 98% occurring once; the ten biggest clones make up 0.3%. Sequenced input: naive CD8+ T cells sorted from blood. These receptors all stem from a young man in good health.

V and J are TRBV4-1 and TRBJ1-1; the D gene is possibly TRBD1 (6 bases). The CDR3 has 15 residues. V was pared by 3 bases and J by 6 bases, with 17 bases between. The germline gives CDR1 MGHRA, CDR2 YSYEKL. The CDR3, as DNA: TGCGCCAGCAGCCACAACAGGGATGGTTGGCCTGAAGCTTTCTTT. Its protein is CASSHNRDGWPEAFF.

This clone is a singleton in its sample. The gene calls are TRBV7-2 and TRBJ2-5; 7 bases line up with TRBD2. J lost 4 bases, V lost 5 bases, and 10 bases had no gene match. CDR3 length equals 15 residues. Per the germline V gene, CDR1 is SGHTA and CDR2 is FQGNSA. The CDR3 DNA is TGTGCCAGCAGCCCCAACGGCGGGGGAGGAGAGACCCAGTACTTC. Its protein is CASSPNGGGGETQYF. Supplemented by reference TRBV7-2 and TRBJ2-5, the full variable domain reads GAGVSQSPSNKVTEKGKDVELRCDPISGHTALYWYRQSLGQGLEFLIYFQGNSAPDKSGLPSDRFSAERTGGSVSTLTIQRTQQEDSAVYLCASSPNGGGGETQYFGPGTRLLVL.

V is TRBV5-4 and J is TRBJ1-2; D gene unclear. CDR1 and CDR2 (germline): SGHNT, YYREEE (reference sequence). This CDR3 comprises 14 residues. The V end lost 3 bases, the J end lost 1 base, and 10 bases lay between the germline ends. This chain's CDR3 is CASSWNSYNYGYTF. The DNA of the CDR3 is TGTGCCAGCAGCTGGAACAGCTATAACTATGGCTACACCTTC.

V is TRBV13 and J is TRBJ1-1, with a weak D call TRBD1 (6 bases). V lost 3 bases and J 3 bases, leaving 8 bases between the germline ends. Germline lookup yields CDR1 PRHDT and CDR2 FYEKMQ (reference sequence). This CDR3 has 13 amino acids. In nucleotides, the CDR3 is TGTGCCAGCAGCTTGGAGGGGGACACTGAAGCTTTCTTT. Amino acid sequence: CASSLEGDTEAFF.

The rearrangement links TRBV4-1 to TRBJ2-3; D is undetermined. The V gene lost 0 bases and the J gene lost 1 base, with 8 bases spanning the gap. Germline lookup yields CDR1 MGHRA and CDR2 YSYEKL. There are 15 residues in the CDR3. CDR3 sequence (DNA): TGCGCCAGCAGCCAAGATCGGCGCGGCACAGATACGCAGTATTTT. Amino acid sequence: CASSQDRRGTDTQYF.

This chain links TRBV7-9 with TRBJ2-3; D might be TRBD2 (6 bases). This CDR3 has 13 residues. The V and J ends lost 4 bases and 8 bases respectively, with 13 bases between them. In germline, CDR1 is SEHNR, CDR2 FQNEAQ (reference sequence). CDR3 residues: CASSSPGLGTQYF. CDR3 bases: TGTGCCAGCAGCTCACCGGGACTCGGTACGCAGTATTTT.

V usage is TRBV5-1 and J usage is TRBJ2-7; 10 bases are a match to TRBD1. Germline V gene lookup returns CDR1 SGHRS and CDR2 YFSETQ. This CDR3 spans 14 amino acids. V was clipped by 4 bases and J by 2 bases; unmatched bases: 3. CDR3 sequence: CASSDGTGAYEQYF. CDR3 sequence (DNA): TGCGCCAGCAGCGACGGGACAGGGGCCTACGAGCAGTACTTC.

This chain uses TRBV2 with TRBJ1-2, with 10 bases matching TRBD1. The trim removed 5 bases at V and 14 bases at J, leaving 17 bases unmatched. There are 15 residues in the CDR3. Germline lookup yields CDR1 SNHLY and CDR2 FYNNEI. This chain's CDR3 is CASSQTSTGGENQTF. In DNA, the CDR3 is TGTGCCAGCAGTCAAACTTCGACAGGGGGCGAGAATCAAACCTTC.

The chain uses TRBV27 and TRBJ1-1; no clear D gene. Trimming stripped 5 bases from V and 5 bases from J, with 12 bases between. The CDR3 sequence is 13 residues long. The germline CDR1 and CDR2 sequences are MNHEY and SMNVEV (reference sequence). CDR3 sequence reads: CASSDSLGTEAFF. The CDR3 coding sequence is TGTGCCAGCAGTGATTCTCTGGGAACTGAAGCTTTCTTT.

The chain recombines TRBV27 with TRBJ2-2; D is perhaps TRBD1 (6 bases). Germline V gene data show CDR1 as MNHEY and CDR2 as SMNVEV (reference sequence). The germline V and J ends were trimmed by 10 bases and 5 bases, with 20 bases remaining between them. The CDR3 length is 15 residues. DNA for the CDR3: TGTGCCACCAGAATACAGGGAAAGGGGACCGGGGAGCTGTTTTTT. Translated: CATRIQGKGTGELFF.

The V and J genes are TRBV18 and TRBJ2-2, with D maybe TRBD1 (5 bases). The CDR3 sequence is 15 residues long. The V end lost 8 bases, the J end lost 1 base, and 14 bases lay between the germline ends. Per the germline V gene, CDR1 is KGHSH and CDR2 is LQKENI. The CDR3 DNA is TGTGCCAGCCCCCTAGGGGCGGAGAACACCGGGGAGCTGTTTTTT. It codes for CASPLGAENTGELFF.

With respect to this clone: Different DNA sequences within this sample yield the same CDR3. The rearrangement joins TRBV27 to TRBJ1-1, with a possible D match to TRBD1 (6 bases). V was clipped by 6 bases and J by 1 base, with 9 bases between them. The CDR3 covers 13 residues. Germline CDR1 MNHEY, CDR2 SMNVEV (reference sequence). This CDR3 reads CASRAGQNTEAFF. CDR3 DNA: TGTGCCAGCAGGGCGGGACAGAACACTGAAGCTTTCTTT.

The chain combines TRBV7-8 with TRBJ2-1; TRBD2 aligns across 10 bases. Trimming removed 1 base from V and 9 bases from J; junction bases left unmatched: 12. The CDR3 extends over 17 amino acids. CDR1 and CDR2 (germline): SGHVS, FQNEAQ. The CDR3 is CASSLVGGTSGTVEQFF. In nucleotides, the CDR3 is TGTGCCAGCAGCTTAGTTGGAGGAACTAGCGGGACTGTTGAGCAGTTCTTC.

The genes are TRBV6-5 and TRBJ2-7; no definite D call. Looked up from germline, CDR1 is MNHEY and CDR2 is SVGAGI. The V end was cut by 7 bases, the J end by 5 bases, with 12 bases between. This CDR3 is 12 amino acids long. The CDR3 DNA sequence: TGTGCCAGCATGGCAGGAAGCGACGAGCAGTACTTC. Protein: CASMAGSDEQYF.

The chain joins TRBV28 to TRBJ2-5; the D is unclear. The CDR3 consists of 13 residues. V lost 3 bases and J 5 bases, leaving 10 bases between the germline ends. The germline CDR1 and CDR2 sequences are MDHEN and SYDVKM. This CDR3 is CASSFAGSETQYF. The CDR3 DNA reads as TGTGCCAGCAGTTTCGCCGGTTCGGAGACCCAGTACTTC. The full variable domain, rest sourced from reference TRBV28 and TRBJ2-5, is DVKVTQSSRYLVKRTGEKVFLECVQDMDHENMFWYRQDPGLGLRLIYFSYDVKMKEKGDIPEGYSVSREKKERFSLILESASTNQTSMYLCASSFAGSETQYFGPGTRLLVL.

This chain uses TRBV29-1 with TRBJ2-2; 11 bases fit TRBD2. Germline values: CDR1 SQVTM, CDR2 ANQGSEA. V was clipped by 5 bases and J by 6 bases; unmatched bases: 5. This CDR3 is 14 amino acids long. The CDR3 here is CSVPLAGDAGELFF. DNA for the CDR3: TGCAGCGTTCCACTAGCGGGAGACGCCGGGGAGCTGTTTTTT.

This chain uses TRBV15 with TRBJ1-4; the match to TRBD1 covers 8 bases. With V trimmed by 8 bases and J by 2 bases, 7 bases remained unmatched. This CDR3 is 15 amino acids long. CDR1 and CDR2 (germline): LNHNV, YYDKDF (reference sequence). CDR3 amino acids: CATAGQEGTNEKLFF. The CDR3 region has the DNA TGTGCCACCGCGGGACAGGAGGGGACTAATGAAAAACTGTTTTTT.